The rows below give T cell receptor beta chains drawn from one sample of a study of blood T cell repertoires in COVID-19. The repertoire was sequenced with immunoSEQ multiplex PCR; TCRdb's copy has only in-frame clones and lacks some. This table holds about 230,000 clones, roughly 88% found once. The specimen sequenced was peripheral blood. The source of these receptors is a man aged 40-50 years with acute or convalescent COVID-19. The CDR3 runs from the conserved cysteine through the conserved F or W. The D gene is left open where the match is weak. Rows may omit the clone size; those that give it use once, few, many or a size class.

d_call | clone_size | j_call | v_call | cdr3_nt | cdr3_aa
TRBD1 | . | TRBJ1-2 | TRBV18 | TGTGCCAGCTCAACATACACAGGGGGGGACTATGGCTACACCTTC | CASSTYTGGDYGYTF
TRBD1 | few | TRBJ1-1 | TRBV4-1 | TGCGCCAGCAGCCAAGGCTCCGGGACAGGGGTCATGAACACTGAAGCTTTCTTT | CASSQGSGTGVMNTEAFF
. | . | TRBJ2-1 | TRBV7-2 | TGTGCCAGCAGCTTAGTCTTCTCGGGGACTGGTTACAATGAGCAGTTCTTC | CASSLVFSGTGYNEQFF
. | once | TRBJ1-2 | TRBV19 | TGTGCCAGTAGTATCGGTGGCCCCTCGGGGGGATATGGCTACACCTTC | CASSIGGPSGGYGYTF
TRBD1 | once | TRBJ1-4 | TRBV11-2 | TGTGCCAGCAGCCACCGGACAGGGGTAGCCGAAAAACTGTTTTTT | CASSHRTGVAEKLFF
TRBD1 | few | TRBJ1-6 | TRBV10-1 | TGCGCCAGCAGCACAGGGGGGAATTCACCCCTCCACTTT | CASSTGGNSPLHF
TRBD1 | . | TRBJ1-1 | TRBV11-3 | TGTGCCAGCAGTCGAAATACAGGGGTACCAAACCAGGTCAACACTGAAGCTTTCTTT | CASSRNTGVPNQVNTEAFF
. | . | TRBJ2-2 | TRBV27 | TGTGCCAGCAGTTTATGGGGGGTGGCGGAAGAAAACACCGGGGAGCTGTTTTTT | CASSLWGVAEENTGELFF
TRBD2 | . | TRBJ2-6 | TRBV7-8 | TGTGCCAGCAGCCAGGGACTAGCGGGAAGCTCTGGGGCCAACGTCCTGACTTTC | CASSQGLAGSSGANVLTF
TRBD2 | once | TRBJ2-1 | TRBV7-2 | TGTGCCAGCAGCATGGGACTAGCGGGAGCGGTGGGCTCCTACAATGAGCAGTTCTTC | CASSMGLAGAVGSYNEQFF
TRBD1 | . | TRBJ1-2 | TRBV6-5 | TGTGCCAGCAAGGTCGACAGGGACTATGGCTACACCTTC | CASKVDRDYGYTF
TRBD1 | . | TRBJ1-2 | TRBV5-1 | TGCGCCAGCAGCTTGGCTTTGCAAACCGGGACAGGGGGCTATGGCTACACCTTC | CASSLALQTGTGGYGYTF
TRBD2 | . | TRBJ2-2 | TRBV9 | TGTGCCAGCAGCCGGACTAGCTCGAACACCGGGGAGCTGTTTTTT | CASSRTSSNTGELFF
TRBD2 | . | TRBJ2-1 | TRBV7-3 | TGTGCCAGCAGCTTGGGAGCGGGAGGGCGAGGTGAGCAGTTCTTC | CASSLGAGGRGEQFF
. | . | TRBJ1-6 | TRBV27 | TGTGCCAGCAGTCCAACGACAGCCTTTAGGGGTTCACCCCTCCACTTT | CASSPTTAFRGSPLHF
. | . | TRBJ2-1 | TRBV5-5 | TGTGCCAGCAGCTTGTTAGCACTAGACAATGAGCAGTTCTTC | CASSLLALDNEQFF
. | . | TRBJ2-7 | TRBV27 | TGTGCCAGCAGCTACGTCCGGGAGAGCGCCTACGAGCAGTACTTC | CASSYVRESAYEQYF
. | . | TRBJ1-3 | TRBV9 | TGTGCCAGCGGGCCCTCCTCTGGAAACACCATATATTTT | CASGPSSGNTIYF
. | once | TRBJ1-4 | TRBV28 | TGTGCCAGCAGCCTAGAGGCCTCACGACGTGAAAAACTGTTTTTT | CASSLEASRREKLFF
. | . | TRBJ2-3 | TRBV7-3 | TGTGCCAGCAGCTTAAGCCTGCGTGCTACGCAGTATTTT | CASSLSLRATQYF
TRBD2 | . | TRBJ2-3 | TRBV30 | TGTGCCTGGAGTGCGACCCGGACTAGCGGAACGCAGTATTTT | CAWSATRTSGTQYF
TRBD2 | . | TRBJ2-3 | TRBV7-9 | TGTGCCAGCAGCCTAGCCCTAGCGGGAGACACAGATACGCAGTATTTT | CASSLALAGDTDTQYF
. | . | TRBJ1-2 | TRBV5-1 | TGCGCCAGCAGCTTGTACGGGGAAGCTAACTATGGCTACACCTTC | CASSLYGEANYGYTF
TRBD1 | . | TRBJ1-4 | TRBV25-1 | TGTGCCAGCAGTGAAGGACAGGGGGTCCTCGAAAAACTGTTTTTT | CASSEGQGVLEKLFF
TRBD2 | once | TRBJ2-7 | TRBV5-1 | TGCGCCAGGGCCCCGGGACTAGCGGCCGAGTCGTCGGGCAACGAGCAGTACTTC | CARAPGLAAESSGNEQYF
. | . | TRBJ1-6 | TRBV30 | TGTGCCTGGAGCGATACCCGACGGGGGGCGACCAATTCACCCCTCCACTTT | CAWSDTRRGATNSPLHF
. | . | TRBJ1-2 | TRBV9 | TGTGCCAGCAGCGTAGAGCCTCCTAACTATGGCTACACCTTC | CASSVEPPNYGYTF
. | many | TRBJ2-3 | TRBV14 | TGTGCCAGCAGCCAAGATCCGTATACTAGCACAGATACGCAGTATTTT | CASSQDPYTSTDTQYF
. | . | TRBJ2-3 | TRBV5-5 | TGTGCCAGCAGGCGGACACTGGGGACAACAACAGATACGCAGTATTTT | CASRRTLGTTTDTQYF
. | . | TRBJ1-2 | TRBV29-1 | TGCAGCGCCGGACTGGACTTAGGCTACACCTTC | CSAGLDLGYTF
. | . | TRBJ1-1 | TRBV3-1/TRBV3-2 | TGTGCCAGCAGCCGGAGCGCAGGGTGGGTGAACACTGAAGCTTTCTTT | CASSRSAGWVNTEAFF
TRBD1 | . | TRBJ2-5 | TRBV15 | TGTGCCACCAGCAGGACGACACAGGGGGCGGCGGAGACCCAGTACTTC | CATSRTTQGAAETQYF
TRBD1 | . | TRBJ2-1 | TRBV6-5 | TGTGCCAGCAGTAGGCCCAGACAGGGGGTCTATGAGCAGTTCTTC | CASSRPRQGVYEQFF
. | once | TRBJ1-5 | TRBV19 | TGTGCCAGTAGTATAGAGGGTGGAGGCCAGCCCCAGCATTTT | CASSIEGGGQPQHF
TRBD1 | . | TRBJ1-2 | TRBV19 | TGTGCCAGTTCTAGAGACAGGGGAAACTATGGCTACACCTTC | CASSRDRGNYGYTF
. | . | TRBJ2-5 | TRBV9 | TGTGCCAGCAGCGTAGAGGGGTTCCAAGAGACCCAGTACTTC | CASSVEGFQETQYF
. | once | TRBJ1-2 | TRBV6-5 | TGTGCCAGCAGTTACACGGGTCTAGGTAACTATGGCTACACCTTC | CASSYTGLGNYGYTF
. | once | TRBJ2-5 | TRBV2 | TGTGCCAGCAGTGAGAGTCCGGGAATGACCCAGTACTTC | CASSESPGMTQYF
TRBD1 | few | TRBJ1-4 | TRBV20-1 | TGCAGTGCTCGTGGTGACAGGGGTTATGAAAAACTGTTTTTT | CSARGDRGYEKLFF
TRBD1 | . | TRBJ2-7 | TRBV18 | TGTGCCAGCTCGCACACCGGGACAGACTCCTACGAGCAGTACTTC | CASSHTGTDSYEQYF
. | . | TRBJ2-2 | TRBV12-3/TRBV12-4 | TGTGCCAGCAGTTTAGCTGTCGGGGGGGAGCTGTTTTTT | CASSLAVGGELFF
TRBD2 | . | TRBJ2-3 | TRBV19 | TGTGCCAGTAGTTTAACTAGCGGAGCTAGGGCGGCAGATACGCAGTATTTT | CASSLTSGARAADTQYF
TRBD2 | . | TRBJ2-7 | TRBV2 | TGTGCCAGCAGTAAGGGACTAGCGGGGGATTACGAGCAGTACTTC | CASSKGLAGDYEQYF
TRBD1 | . | TRBJ1-2 | TRBV5-6 | TGTGCCAGCAGCCCTGGGACAGGGGATTCTGTTTACTATGGCTACACCTTC | CASSPGTGDSVYYGYTF
. | . | TRBJ1-2 | TRBV7-2 | TGTGCCAGCAGCTTAGAGGGGTTTAGTGGCTACACCTTC | CASSLEGFSGYTF